Described below is a single T cell receptor (beta chain) sequence and its context. In this sample, this clone turned up a few times. Its target antigen remains unknown. No base quality information exists; no much larger clone differs at one position. The sample originates from a study of beta chain features in type 1 diabetes (dated by TCRdb to the late 2010s). Study-level background: Mean age, gender distribution, total cell number and subset yield were not different between patients and healthy donors. In the study, recently diagnosed type 1 diabetes patients and matched healthy donors were compared on the TCRB repertoires of their sorted circulating CD4+ T cell subsets. Whereas all 30 or so donors provided naive and central memory subsets, regulatory and stem cell-like memory subsets were isolated from just 8 patients and roughly 8 healthy donors. A total of 100 million to 140 million sorted cells were examined across all samples, and the number of cells per subset was strongly correlated with RNA yield. What the study reported, not specific to this receptor: Shorter templates might have been favored by PCR, but patient and control samples were amplified and corrected together, so both groups would have been affected equally by any skew. Because cDNA was sequenced instead of genomic DNA, activated cells with high expression could be over-represented, although the groups did not differ in activation or CD3 levels. Naive, central memory and regulatory TCRB repertoires appeared to be more similar among patients than among healthy donors. In all four CD4+ subsets, TCRB CDR3 length was moderately but significantly shorter in type 1 diabetes patients. Patients with type 1 diabetes made fewer insertions and deleted more nucleotides at VDJ recombination sites, implying thymic rearrangement abnormalities. Only small numbers of individuals were included in the HLA sub-analyses, which left unresolved whether HLA type had any influence on TCRB rearrangement.

All of the isolated RNA was reverse transcribed with the High Capacity cDNA Reverse Transcription Kit, so expressed TCRB transcripts were sequenced. Deep immunoSEQ sequencing was applied to naive, central memory and regulatory T cell samples, giving an average of about 3.7 million total reads per sample. After sorted cells were lysed in RLT buffer, RNA was extracted with DNase-treated RNeasy Micro or Mini kits, with the choice depending on cell number. To prevent cross-contamination, each cell subset was processed individually, whereas patient and healthy donor samples were processed jointly. The immunoSEQ multiplex PCR was used to amplify TCRB sequences from cDNA, generating 87-bp fragments that spanned the CDR3 region. The amplicons were sequenced using the Illumina HiSeq platform. The original methods were these. PCR bias was computationally corrected using synthetic template baselines, reads within Hamming distance 2 were collapsed, and singletons that could not be merged were discarded. Reads were aligned to IMGT to assign V, D and J genes, CDR3 length, and insertions or deletions at six rearrangement sites. Clonotype counts were normalized to sorted cell number within each subset before computing true diversity and Gini coefficients with the tcR R package. Repertoire sharing was quantified using the overlap coefficient calculated on TCRB nucleotide sequences. Out-of-frame TCRB sequences from naive cells were analyzed as a proxy for the pre-selection repertoire. Imported from immuneACCESS, the table was reduced by TCRdb to in-frame sequences with V and J called. These copies leave out some clones; in studies compared against another copy, an unresolved V gene accounts for under half, and the cause of the remainder is not known. V and J calls and clone size follow that table, whereas D and trimming were derived from the DNA. Within this sample are approximately 250,000 clones, with roughly a quarter of them counted one time only. The ten largest clones add up to about 0.012% of the sample.

Relative to germline, V is 0 bases shorter and J is 8 bases shorter, with 8 bases between their ends. Including the terminal cysteine and phenylalanine, the CDR3 comprises 12 residues. The DNA shown is the 36-base CDR3, in frame from base 1. From the germline V gene, CDR1 is MNHNS and CDR2 is SASEGT. Each donor gave one peripheral blood draw, roughly 110 mL on average, collected into heparinised tubes. Naive, central memory, regulatory and stem cell-like memory CD4+ T cells were sorted on a BD FACSAria II using a panel including CD45RO, CCR7, CD25, CD127, CD95 and CD27. A purity above 95% was achieved for all sorted populations. Right away, PBMCs were isolated by Lymphoprep density gradient centrifugation and were stained directly, with no culture step. To minimize batch effects, samples were stained and sorted in pairs, one healthy donor with one patient per experiment.

The source of this sequence is a woman in her thirties with type 1 diabetes. Here the chain combines TRBV6-1 and TRBJ2-7; TRBD1 might be the D gene, on 5 matching bases. Sequencing was done on a sample of naive CD4+ T cells from blood. The meaning of the sample's cell subset or site label: true naive CD4+ T cells. This receptor carries the CDR3 CASSEAPGQQYF. The bases are TGTGCCAGCAGTGAAGCGCCAGGGCAGCAGTACTTC.